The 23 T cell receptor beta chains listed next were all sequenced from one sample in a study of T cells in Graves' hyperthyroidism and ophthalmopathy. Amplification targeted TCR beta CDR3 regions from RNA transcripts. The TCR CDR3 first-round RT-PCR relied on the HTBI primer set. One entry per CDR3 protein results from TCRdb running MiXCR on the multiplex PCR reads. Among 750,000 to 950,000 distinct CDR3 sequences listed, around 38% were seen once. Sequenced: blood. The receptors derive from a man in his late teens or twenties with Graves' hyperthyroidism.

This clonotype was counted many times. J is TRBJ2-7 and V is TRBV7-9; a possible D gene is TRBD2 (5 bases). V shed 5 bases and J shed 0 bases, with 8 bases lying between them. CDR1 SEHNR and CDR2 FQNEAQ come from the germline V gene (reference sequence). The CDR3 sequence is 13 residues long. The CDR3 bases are TGTGCCAGCAGCCGAGGGAGCTCCTACGAGCAGTACTTC. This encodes CASSRGSSYEQYF.

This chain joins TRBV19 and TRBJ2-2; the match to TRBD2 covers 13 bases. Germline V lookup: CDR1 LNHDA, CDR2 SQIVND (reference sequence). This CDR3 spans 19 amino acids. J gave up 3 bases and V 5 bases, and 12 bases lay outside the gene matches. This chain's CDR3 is CASSPTSGGAPPHTGELFF. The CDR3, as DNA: TGTGCCAGTAGTCCAACTAGCGGGGGGGCCCCACCCCACACCGGGGAGCTGTTTTTT.

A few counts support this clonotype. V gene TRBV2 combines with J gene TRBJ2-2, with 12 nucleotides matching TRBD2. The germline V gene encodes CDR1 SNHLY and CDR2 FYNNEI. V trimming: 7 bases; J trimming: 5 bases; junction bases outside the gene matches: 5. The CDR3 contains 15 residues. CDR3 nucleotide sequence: TGTGCCAGCAATTCCGGGACTAGCGGGACCGGGGAGCTGTTTTTT. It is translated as CASNSGTSGTGELFF. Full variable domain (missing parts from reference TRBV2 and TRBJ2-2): EPEVTQTPSHQVTQMGQEVILRCVPISNHLYFYWYRQILGQKVEFLVSFYNNEISEKSEIFDDQFSVERPDGSNFTLKIRSTKLEDSAMYFCASNSGTSGTGELFFGEGSRLTVL.

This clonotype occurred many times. The CDR3 spells CASRPTGTNSPLHF. CDR3 bases: TGTGCCAGCAGACCGACAGGGACTAATTCACCCCTCCACTTT. The chain carries TRBV6-5 and TRBJ1-6; 7 bases fit TRBD1. The CDR3 spans 14 residues. After removal of 6 bases from V and 6 bases from J, the junction contained 5 bases not matched to a gene. The V gene's germline CDR1 is MNHEY and CDR2 SVGAGI.

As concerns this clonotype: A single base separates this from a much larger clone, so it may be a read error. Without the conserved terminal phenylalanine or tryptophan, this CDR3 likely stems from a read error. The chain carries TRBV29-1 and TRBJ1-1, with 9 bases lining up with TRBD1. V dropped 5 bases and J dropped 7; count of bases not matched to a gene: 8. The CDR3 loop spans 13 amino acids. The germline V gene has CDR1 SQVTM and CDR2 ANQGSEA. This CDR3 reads CSVSDRGRGEAFL. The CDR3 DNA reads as TGCAGCGTTTCGGACAGGGGAAGGGGTGAAGCTTTCCTT.

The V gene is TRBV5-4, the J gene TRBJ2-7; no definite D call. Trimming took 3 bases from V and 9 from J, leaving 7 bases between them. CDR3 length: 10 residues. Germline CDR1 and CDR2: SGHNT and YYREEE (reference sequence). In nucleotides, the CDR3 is TGTGCCAGCAGCTCCATCGGGCAGTACTTC. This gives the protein CASSSIGQYF.

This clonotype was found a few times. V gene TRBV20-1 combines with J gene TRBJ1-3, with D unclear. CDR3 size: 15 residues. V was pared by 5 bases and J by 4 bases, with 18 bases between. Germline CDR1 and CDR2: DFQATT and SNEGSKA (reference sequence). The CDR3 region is CSARPGLDFGNTIYF. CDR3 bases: TGCAGTGCTCGTCCTGGGTTGGACTTCGGAAACACCATATATTTT.

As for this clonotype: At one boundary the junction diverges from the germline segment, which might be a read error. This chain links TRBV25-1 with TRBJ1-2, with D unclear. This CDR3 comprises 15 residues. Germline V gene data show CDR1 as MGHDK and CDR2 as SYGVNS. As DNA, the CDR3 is TGCGCCAGCAGCCACCTAGACGGTTCTAACTATGGCTACACCTTC. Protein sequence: CASSHLDGSNYGYTF.

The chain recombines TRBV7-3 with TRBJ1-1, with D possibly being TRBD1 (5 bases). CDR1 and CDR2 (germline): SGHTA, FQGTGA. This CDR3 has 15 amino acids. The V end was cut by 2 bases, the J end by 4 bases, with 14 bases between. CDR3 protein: CASSLGASRGTEAFF. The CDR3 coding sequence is TGTGCCAGCAGCTTAGGGGCCTCAAGAGGCACTGAAGCTTTCTTT.

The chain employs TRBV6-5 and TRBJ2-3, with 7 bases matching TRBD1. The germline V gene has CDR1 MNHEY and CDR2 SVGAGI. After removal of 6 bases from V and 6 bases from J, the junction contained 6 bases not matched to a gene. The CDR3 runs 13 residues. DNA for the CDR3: TGTGCCAGCAGCGGGACAGTTTCCGATACGCAGTATTTT. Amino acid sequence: CASSGTVSDTQYF.

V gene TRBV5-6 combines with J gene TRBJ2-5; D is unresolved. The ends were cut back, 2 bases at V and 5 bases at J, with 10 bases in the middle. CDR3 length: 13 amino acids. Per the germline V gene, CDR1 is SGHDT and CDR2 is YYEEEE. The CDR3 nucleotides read TGTGCCAGCAGCTTATCCAGAACGGAGACCCAGTACTTC. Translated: CASSLSRTETQYF. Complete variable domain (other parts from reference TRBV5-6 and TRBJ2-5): DAGVTQSPTHLIKTRGQQVTLRCSPKSGHDTVSWYQQALGQGPQFIFQYYEEEERQRGNFPDRFSGHQFPNYSSELNVNALLLGDSALYLCASSLSRTETQYFGPGTRLLVL.

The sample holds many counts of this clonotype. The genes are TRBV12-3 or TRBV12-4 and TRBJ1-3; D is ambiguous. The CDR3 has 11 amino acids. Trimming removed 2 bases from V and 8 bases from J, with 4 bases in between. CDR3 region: CASSLLDTIYF. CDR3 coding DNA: TGTGCCAGCAGTTTACTGGACACCATATATTTT.

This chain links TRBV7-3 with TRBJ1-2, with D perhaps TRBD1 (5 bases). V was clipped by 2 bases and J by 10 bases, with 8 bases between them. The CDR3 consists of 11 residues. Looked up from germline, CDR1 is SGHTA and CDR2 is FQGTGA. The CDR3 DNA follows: TGTGCCAGCAGCTTAGCCAGGGACTACACCTTC. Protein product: CASSLARDYTF. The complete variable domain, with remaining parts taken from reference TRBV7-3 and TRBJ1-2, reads GAGVSQTPSNKVTEKGKYVELRCDPISGHTALYWYRQSLGQGPEFLIYFQGTGAADDSGLPNDRFFAVRPEGSVSTLKIQRTERGDSAVYLCASSLARDYTFGSGTRLTVV.

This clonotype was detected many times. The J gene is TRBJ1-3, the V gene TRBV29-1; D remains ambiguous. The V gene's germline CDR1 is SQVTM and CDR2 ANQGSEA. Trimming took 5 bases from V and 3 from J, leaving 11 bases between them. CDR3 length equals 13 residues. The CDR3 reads CSVSSVGGNTIYF. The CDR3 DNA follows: TGCAGCGTTTCGTCCGTTGGTGGAAACACCATATATTTT.

CDR3 sequence reads: CASSIDPPGRRSNGYTF. The CDR3 bases are TGTGCCAGTAGTATAGACCCCCCAGGGCGACGGTCTAATGGCTACACCTTC. This chain links TRBV19 with TRBJ1-2; a weak D match, TRBD1 (5 bases). Trimming removed 0 bases from V and 6 bases from J, with 20 bases in between. This CDR3 contains 17 residues. Germline V gives CDR1 LNHDA, CDR2 SQIVND (reference sequence).

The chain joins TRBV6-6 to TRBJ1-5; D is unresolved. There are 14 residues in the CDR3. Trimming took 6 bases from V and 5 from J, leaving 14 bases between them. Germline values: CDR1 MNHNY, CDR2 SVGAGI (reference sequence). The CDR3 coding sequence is TGTGCCAGCAGCCAACCCAGGTCCGATCAGCCCCAGCATTTT. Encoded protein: CASSQPRSDQPQHF.

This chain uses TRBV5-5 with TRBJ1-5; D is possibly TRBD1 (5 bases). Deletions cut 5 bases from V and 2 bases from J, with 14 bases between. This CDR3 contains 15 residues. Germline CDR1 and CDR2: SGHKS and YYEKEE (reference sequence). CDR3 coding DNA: TGTGCCAGCAGTTCTTGGGGGAAGGGCAATCAGCCCCAGCATTTT. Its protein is CASSSWGKGNQPQHF.

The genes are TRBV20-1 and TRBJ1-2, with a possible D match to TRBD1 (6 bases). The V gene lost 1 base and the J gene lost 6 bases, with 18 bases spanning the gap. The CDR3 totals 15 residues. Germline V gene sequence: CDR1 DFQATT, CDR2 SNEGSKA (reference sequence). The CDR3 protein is CSARAPGRGADGYTF. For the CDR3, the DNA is TGCAGTGCTAGAGCTCCCGGGAGGGGGGCAGATGGCTACACCTTC.

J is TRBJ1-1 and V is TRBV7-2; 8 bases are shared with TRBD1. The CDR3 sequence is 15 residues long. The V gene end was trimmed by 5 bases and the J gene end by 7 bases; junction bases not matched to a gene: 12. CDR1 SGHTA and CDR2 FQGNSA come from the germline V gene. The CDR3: CASSAGYRGGIEAFF. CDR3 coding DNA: TGTGCCAGCAGCGCGGGGTACAGGGGGGGGATTGAAGCTTTCTTT.

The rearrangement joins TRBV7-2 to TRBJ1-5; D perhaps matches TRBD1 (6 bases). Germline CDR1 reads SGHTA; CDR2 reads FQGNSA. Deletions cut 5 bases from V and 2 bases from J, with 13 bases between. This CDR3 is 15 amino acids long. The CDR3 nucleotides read TGTGCCAGCAGCCGACAGGTGGGAGGCAATCAGCCCCAGCATTTT. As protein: CASSRQVGGNQPQHF.

CDR3 loop: CASSYVPPTGGNQPQHF. The CDR3 nucleotides read TGTGCCAGCAGTTACGTCCCCCCGACAGGGGGCAATCAGCCCCAGCATTTT. The chain links TRBV6-5 to TRBJ1-5, with 8 bases identical to TRBD1. This CDR3 contains 17 residues. V lost 2 bases, J lost 2 bases, and 8 bases stayed unmatched. Germline CDR1 MNHEY, CDR2 SVGAGI.

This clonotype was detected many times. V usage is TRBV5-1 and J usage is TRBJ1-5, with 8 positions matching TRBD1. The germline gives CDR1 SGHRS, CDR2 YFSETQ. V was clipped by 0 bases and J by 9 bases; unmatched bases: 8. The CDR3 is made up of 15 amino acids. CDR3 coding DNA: TGCGCCAGCAGCTTGGCAGGGGGCGATTCCAGGCCCCAGCATTTT. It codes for CASSLAGGDSRPQHF.

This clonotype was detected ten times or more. CDR3 DNA: TGTGCCAGCAGTGGCCAGTGGGAGGGAAACACCATATATTTT. Amino acid sequence: CASSGQWEGNTIYF. This chain joins TRBV25-1 and TRBJ1-3; no reliable D call. Trimming left V 4 bases short and J 4 bases short, with 11 bases between. The CDR3 runs 14 residues. Per the germline V gene, CDR1 is MGHDK and CDR2 is SYGVNS.